The 20 T cell receptor beta chains below were found in one sample sequenced in a study of T cell responses to AZD1222 COVID-19 vaccine. Assay used: immunoSEQ multiplex PCR; TCRdb lists only in-frame clones, some missing. Here the sample spans 52,000 or so clones, less than 85% being singletons. This material consisted of peripheral blood, taken on day 0 of AZD1222 vaccination. Receptors originate from an adult in good health.

The chain recombines TRBV29-1 with TRBJ2-5; maybe TRBD2 (5 bases). V was shortened by 2 bases and J by 5 bases, with 9 bases between the two germline ends. Germline CDR1 reads SQVTM; CDR2 reads ANQGSEA. The CDR3 runs 12 residues. The CDR3 region is CSVETERETQYF. The CDR3 DNA sequence: TGCAGCGTTGAAACTGAGCGGGAGACCCAGTACTTC.

This clone was counted only a few times. The chain joins TRBV11-2 to TRBJ2-1, with 9 positions matching TRBD2. Unmatched junction bases numbered 5, after V lost 4 bases and J lost 1 base. There are 16 residues in the CDR3. The germline V gene has CDR1 SGHAT and CDR2 FQNNGV. CDR3 DNA: TGTGCCAGCAGCTCGCTAGCGGGGCGGTCCTACAATGAGCAGTTCTTC. It is translated as CASSSLAGRSYNEQFF.

The rearrangement joins TRBV4-1 to TRBJ1-6, with D hard to call. Trimming stripped 1 base from V and 9 bases from J, with 16 bases between. The CDR3 contains 16 residues. Germline V lookup: CDR1 MGHRA, CDR2 YSYEKL. DNA of the CDR3: TGCGCCAGCAGCCAAGGGATACAGCGACAAATTTCACCCCTCCACTTT. As protein: CASSQGIQRQISPLHF.

This clone occurred a few times. The V and J genes are TRBV5-1 and TRBJ2-4; possible D gene TRBD2, 7 bases. The germline V gene encodes CDR1 SGHRS and CDR2 YFSETQ. The CDR3 consists of 14 residues. With 4 bases removed from V and 8 bases from J, the gap between germline ends came to 16 bases. CDR3 in amino acids: CASSMTLGGDIQYF. CDR3 nucleotides: TGCGCCAGCAGCATGACACTAGGGGGGGACATTCAGTACTTC.

The V gene is TRBV7-3, the J gene TRBJ2-1, with 7 positions matching TRBD2. The CDR3 totals 16 residues. The V segment lost 5 bases and the J segment 0 bases; nucleotides outside the gene matches: 7. Germline values: CDR1 SGHTA, CDR2 FQGTGA. CDR3 sequence: CASSPRAGSSYNEQFF. The CDR3 DNA reads TGTGCCAGCAGCCCAAGAGCGGGGAGCTCCTACAATGAGCAGTTCTTC.

The chain links TRBV30 to TRBJ1-2; D gene ambiguous. Trimming stripped 0 bases from V and 7 bases from J, with 36 bases between. The CDR3 contains 21 residues. Germline V gene data show CDR1 as GTSNPN and CDR2 as SVGIG (reference sequence). The DNA for the CDR3 is TGTGCCTGGAGTGTACGTATGGTGGTCGCGGAATCCGAACTTTACCTTGCTGGCTACACCTTC. Translated: CAWSVRMVVAESELYLAGYTF.

CDR3 sequence reads: CASSTGTPKETQYF. CDR3 DNA sequence: TGTGCCAGCAGTACCGGGACACCTAAGGAGACCCAGTACTTC. This chain links TRBV28 with TRBJ2-5; maybe TRBD1 (6 bases). In germline, CDR1 is MDHEN, CDR2 SYDVKM. CDR3 size: 14 residues. Trimming removed 5 bases at V and 5 bases at J, with 15 bases between.

The V gene is TRBV28, the J gene TRBJ1-1, with D possibly being TRBD1 (6 bases). The CDR3 contains 14 residues. CDR1 and CDR2 from the germline V gene are MDHEN and SYDVKM. V lost 7 bases and J 2 bases, leaving 14 bases between the germline ends. Written as DNA, the CDR3 is TGTGCCAGCACCACGTCAGGGGATAACACTGAAGCTTTCTTT. This sequence encodes CASTTSGDNTEAFF. The whole variable domain, filled in from reference TRBV28 and TRBJ1-1, reads DVKVTQSSRYLVKRTGEKVFLECVQDMDHENMFWYRQDPGLGLRLIYFSYDVKMKEKGDIPEGYSVSREKKERFSLILESASTNQTSMYLCASTTSGDNTEAFFGQGTRLTVV.

CDR3 in amino acids: CASGTSDNEQFF. In nucleotides, the CDR3 is TGTGCCAGCGGGACATCGGACAATGAGCAGTTCTTC. V gene TRBV6-5 combines with J gene TRBJ2-1; D perhaps matches TRBD1 (6 bases). Germline CDR1 and CDR2: MNHEY and SVGAGI. CDR3 length equals 12 residues. The V and J ends lost 8 bases and 5 bases respectively, with 10 bases between them.

The genes are TRBV25-1 and TRBJ2-1; 12 nucleotides line up with TRBD2. CDR3 size: 15 residues. Trimming cost V 8 bases and J 9 bases; bases outside gene matches: 11. Germline assignment: CDR1 MGHDK and CDR2 SYGVNS. CDR3 nucleotide sequence: TGTGCCAGCGAGAGGCAACTAGCGGGAGGCGGTGAGCAGTTCTTC. Residues: CASERQLAGGGEQFF.

The rearrangement joins TRBV27 to TRBJ2-1; 7 nucleotides line up with TRBD1. There are 18 residues in the CDR3. With V trimmed by 3 bases and J by 0 bases, 11 bases remained unmatched. The germline V gene has CDR1 MNHEY and CDR2 SMNVEV (reference sequence). The CDR3 sequence: CASSLSPTGSSSYNEQFF. The CDR3 DNA is TGTGCCAGCAGTTTGTCCCCGACAGGGTCCAGCTCCTACAATGAGCAGTTCTTC.

The chain couples TRBV7-9 to TRBJ2-1; D gene ambiguous. The germline V gene has CDR1 SEHNR and CDR2 FQNEAQ (reference sequence). This CDR3 is built from 15 residues. Trimming cost V 5 bases and J 1 base, with 12 bases left between them. The CDR3: CASSPRGNSYNEQFF. The CDR3 bases are TGTGCCAGCAGCCCCCGCGGTAATTCCTACAATGAGCAGTTCTTC.

This rearrangement joins TRBV7-2 to TRBJ2-1; possible D gene TRBD2, 6 bases. In germline, CDR1 is SGHTA, CDR2 FQGNSA. Trimming removed 4 bases from V and 13 bases from J, with 17 bases in between. CDR3 length: 13 amino acids. This CDR3 reads CASSSGGAPHQFF. CDR3 DNA: TGTGCCAGCAGCTCGGGCGGGGCGCCCCATCAGTTCTTC.

The table lists this clone with a count of one. The chain recombines TRBV4-1 with TRBJ1-2, with 9 positions matching TRBD1. The germline gives CDR1 MGHRA, CDR2 YSYEKL. There are 16 residues in the CDR3. V was clipped by 1 base and J by 7 bases; unmatched bases: 10. This CDR3 is CASSQALTGGSFGYTF. For the CDR3, the DNA is TGCGCCAGCAGCCAAGCTCTGACAGGGGGTTCCTTTGGCTACACCTTC.

The gene calls are TRBV3-1 (or the pseudogene TRBV3-2) and TRBJ2-1; D is uncertain. The V gene lost 0 bases and the J gene lost 4 bases, with 10 bases spanning the gap. The CDR3 sequence is 15 residues long. CDR1 and CDR2 from the germline V gene are LGHDT and YNNKEL (reference sequence). This CDR3 is CASSQDTLEYNEQFF. DNA of the CDR3: TGTGCCAGCAGCCAAGATACGCTAGAATACAATGAGCAGTTCTTC.

The chain carries TRBV29-1 and TRBJ2-7; TRBD2 agrees at 8 bases. V gave up 7 bases and J gave up 3 bases; unmatched junction bases: 8. The CDR3 is 13 residues long. CDR1 and CDR2 (germline): SQVTM, ANQGSEA. CDR3 DNA: TGCAGCGCCCGGGGGGGTAGCGGCTACGAGCAGTACTTC. It specifies CSARGGSGYEQYF.

The chain combines TRBV27 with TRBJ2-7, with TRBD1 matching 11 bases. This CDR3 contains 15 residues. Trimming removed 5 bases from V and 9 bases from J; junction bases left unmatched: 12. CDR1 and CDR2 (germline): MNHEY, SMNVEV (reference sequence). For the CDR3, the DNA is TGTGCCAGCAGTGGACAGGGGGCGCGGGGAGTTGGGCAGTACTTC. Translated: CASSGQGARGVGQYF.

V gene TRBV2 combines with J gene TRBJ1-4; perhaps TRBD1 as D (6 bases). The CDR3 is 12 residues long. The germline V gene has CDR1 SNHLY and CDR2 FYNNEI. Between the trimmed V and J ends, which lost 4 bases and 11 bases, there was a span of 11 bases. The CDR3 coding sequence is TGTGCCAGCAGTGTGGGGGCAGGGAAACTGTTTTTT. Its protein product is CASSVGAGKLFF.

The chain has TRBV27 and TRBJ1-2; no clear D. V was trimmed by 6 bases and J by 0 bases, leaving 5 bases between them. The length of the CDR3 is 12 residues. Germline V gene data show CDR1 as MNHEY and CDR2 as SMNVEV (reference sequence). This chain's CDR3 is CASSGSNYGYTF. The CDR3 DNA sequence: TGTGCCAGCAGCGGGTCTAACTATGGCTACACCTTC.

This clone was seen only once. The chain is built from TRBV7-6 and TRBJ2-1, with a possible D match to TRBD1 (6 bases). CDR3 size: 14 residues. Germline loops: CDR1 SGHVS, CDR2 FNYEAQ. V was cut by 0 bases and J by 7 bases, with 10 bases left in between. The CDR3 sequence: CASSLARGSNEQFF. CDR3 nucleotides: TGTGCCAGCAGCTTAGCCAGGGGTTCGAATGAGCAGTTCTTC.